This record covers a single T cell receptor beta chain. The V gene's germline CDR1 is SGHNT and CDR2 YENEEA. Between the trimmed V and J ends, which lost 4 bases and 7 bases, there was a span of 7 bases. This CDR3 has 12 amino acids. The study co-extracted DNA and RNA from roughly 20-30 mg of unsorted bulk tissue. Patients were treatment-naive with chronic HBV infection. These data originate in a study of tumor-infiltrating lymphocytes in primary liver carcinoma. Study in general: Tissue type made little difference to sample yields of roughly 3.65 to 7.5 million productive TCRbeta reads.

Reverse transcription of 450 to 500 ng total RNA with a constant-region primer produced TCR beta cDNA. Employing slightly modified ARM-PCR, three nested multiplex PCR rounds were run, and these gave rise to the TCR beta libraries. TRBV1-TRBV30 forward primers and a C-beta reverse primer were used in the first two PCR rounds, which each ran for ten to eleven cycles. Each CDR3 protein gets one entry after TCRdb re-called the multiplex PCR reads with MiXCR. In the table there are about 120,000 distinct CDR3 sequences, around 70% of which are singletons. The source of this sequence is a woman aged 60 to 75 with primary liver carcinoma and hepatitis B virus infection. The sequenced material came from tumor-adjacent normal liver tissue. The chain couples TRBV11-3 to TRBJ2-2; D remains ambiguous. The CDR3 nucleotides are TGTGCCAGCAGCTCGTGGGACGGGGAGCTGTTTTTT. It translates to CASSSWDGELFF.